The 23 T cell receptor beta chains listed next were all sequenced from one sample in a study of PD-1 blockade in mismatch repair-deficient tumors (dated by TCRdb to 2016 to 2017). Libraries were prepared through the immunoSEQ multiplex PCR assay. In TCRdb, the immuneACCESS table is reduced to in-frame sequences with V and J assigned. These tables do not hold every clone; where another copy was compared, an unresolved V gene accounts for under half, and the others remain unexplained. This sample holds some 110,000 clones; 70% to 80% were observed only once. Approximately 5% of the sample is held by the ten biggest clonotypes. Sequencing used peripheral blood, obtained just over 59 weeks after starting pembrolizumab. Source of these receptors: an adult with mismatch repair-deficient cancer.

In this sample, this clone turned up a few times. The chain joins TRBV7-8 to TRBJ2-7; 10 nucleotides match TRBD2. The CDR3 sequence is 15 residues long. V gave up 5 bases and J gave up 9 bases; unmatched junction bases: 13. Germline CDR1 and CDR2: SGHVS and FQNEAQ. DNA of the CDR3: TGTGCCAGCAGCGAGGGACTAGCGAGTGGTTATGGGCAGTACTTC. Translation: CASSEGLASGYGQYF. The full variable domain, its missing parts supplied by reference TRBV7-8 and TRBJ2-7, is GAGVSQSPRYKVAKRGQDVALRCDPISGHVSLFWYQQALGQGPEFLTYFQNEAQLDKSGLPSDRFFAERPEGSVSTLKIQRTQQEDSAVYLCASSEGLASGYGQYFGPGTRLTVT.

For this clone: The sample holds other DNA sequences that translate to the same CDR3. The chain carries TRBV5-1 and TRBJ2-3; D unresolved. The germline V gene has CDR1 SGHRS and CDR2 YFSETQ. V lost 0 bases to trimming and J lost 0 bases, with 5 bases between them. This CDR3 comprises 14 residues. The CDR3 DNA follows: TGCGCCAGCAGCTTGGGCCAAAGCACAGATACGCAGTATTTT. Protein: CASSLGQSTDTQYF. Full variable domain (rest looked up from reference TRBV5-1 and TRBJ2-3): KAGVTQTPRYLIKTRGQQVTLSCSPISGHRSVSWYQQTPGQGLQFLFEYFSETQRNKGNFPGRFSGRQFSNSRSEMNVSTLELGDSALYLCASSLGQSTDTQYFGPGTRLTVL.

CDR3 coding DNA: TGTGCCAGCAGCTTCGTAGCGGGGGGGACCCAGTACTTC. Its translation: CASSFVAGGTQYF. The chain combines TRBV5-4 with TRBJ2-5, with TRBD2 identical over 10 bases. The CDR3 is 13 residues long. Trimming took 2 bases from V and 7 from J; bases not matched to a gene: 2. CDR1 and CDR2 from the germline V gene are SGHNT and YYREEE (reference sequence).

The chain couples TRBV18 to TRBJ1-1; tentatively, D is TRBD1 (6 bases). Germline CDR1 reads KGHSH; CDR2 reads LQKENI. The CDR3 runs 13 residues. The V end lost 3 bases, the J end lost 5 bases, and 10 bases lay between the germline ends. In DNA, the CDR3 is TGTGCCAGCTCACCTGAAGGGGGGACTGAAGCTTTCTTT. Residues: CASSPEGGTEAFF.

The CDR3 DNA follows: TGTGCCAGCAGCCTAGGGGACAGCCAAGGAGCTGAAGCTTTCTTT. Its protein is CASSLGDSQGAEAFF. The chain employs TRBV9 and TRBJ1-1, with TRBD1 identical over 7 bases. CDR1 is SGDLS and CDR2 is YYNGEE in the germline V gene. The CDR3 consists of 15 residues. V lost 4 bases to trimming and J lost 6 bases; unmatched junction nucleotides: 12.

This rearrangement joins TRBV14 to TRBJ1-5; unclear D gene. Germline V gene sequence: CDR1 SGHDN, CDR2 FVKESK. This CDR3 region has 14 residues. V lost 4 bases and J 5 bases, leaving 12 bases between the germline ends. Here the CDR3 DNA reads TGTGCCAGCAGCCCCCGAGGGTCCCATCAGCCCCAGCATTTT. This codes for CASSPRGSHQPQHF.

The rearrangement uses TRBV4-3 and TRBJ1-1; D may be TRBD1 (5 bases). This CDR3 has 15 amino acids. The V gene lost 1 base and the J gene lost 4 bases, with 13 bases spanning the gap. Germline V gene data show CDR1 as LGHNA and CDR2 as YSLEER. The CDR3 is CASSQVGGGFTEAFF. As DNA, the CDR3 is TGCGCCAGCAGCCAAGTGGGGGGAGGATTCACTGAAGCTTTCTTT.

The V call is TRBV30, the J call TRBJ2-3; D assignment may be TRBD1 or TRBD2 (5 bases each). The length of the CDR3 is 15 residues. Trimming removed 0 bases from V and 5 bases from J, with 15 bases in between. CDR1 is GTSNPN, CDR2 SVGIG, per germline (reference sequence). CDR3 sequence: CAWSVGRGGRDTQYF. The CDR3 coding sequence is TGTGCCTGGAGTGTCGGACGGGGCGGTAGAGATACGCAGTATTTT. Complete variable domain (other parts from reference TRBV30 and TRBJ2-3): SQTIHQWPATLVQPVGSPLSLECTVEGTSNPNLYWYRQAAGRGLQLLFYSVGIGQISSEVPQNLSASRPQDRQFILSSKKLLLSDSGFYLCAWSVGRGGRDTQYFGPGTRLTVL.

The chain is built from TRBV27 and TRBJ2-5; 10 nucleotides align to TRBD2. The CDR3 consists of 17 residues. Germline-derived CDR1 and CDR2 are MNHEY and SMNVEV (reference sequence). Germline trimming cut 0 bases from V and 1 base from J; bases unmatched to any gene: 5. The DNA for the CDR3 is TGTGCCAGCAGTTTATCTTCAGCGGGAGGGCCCCAAGAGACCCAGTACTTC. Translating gives CASSLSSAGGPQETQYF.

V gene TRBV19 combines with J gene TRBJ1-2, with TRBD1 identical over 7 bases. The CDR3 runs 12 residues. Germline loops: CDR1 LNHDA, CDR2 SQIVND (reference sequence). V lost 6 bases to trimming and J lost 7 bases; unmatched junction nucleotides: 5. CDR3: CASSDRESGYTF. The CDR3 coding sequence is TGTGCCAGTAGCGACAGGGAGAGTGGCTACACCTTC.

The sample holds one count of this clone. The genes are TRBV7-9 and TRBJ2-5; possibly TRBD1 or TRBD2 for D (5 bases each). This CDR3 has 15 residues. Trimming took off 3 bases at V and 5 bases at J, with 16 bases between the two ends. Germline CDR1 is SEHNR and CDR2 is FQNEAQ (reference sequence). In DNA, the CDR3 is TGTGCCAGCAGCTTCGACGGGACGAACGGGGAGACCCAGTACTTC. As protein: CASSFDGTNGETQYF. Together with reference TRBV7-9 and TRBJ2-5, the CDR3 gives the full variable domain: DTGVSQNPRHKITKRGQNVTFRCDPISEHNRLYWYRQTLGQGPEFLTYFQNEAQLEKSRLLSDRFSAERPKGSFSTLEIQRTEQGDSAMYLCASSFDGTNGETQYFGPGTRLLVL.

The genes are TRBV7-2 and TRBJ2-1; unclear D gene. The germline gives CDR1 SGHTA, CDR2 FQGNSA. The V end lost 5 bases, the J end lost 7 bases, and 12 bases lay between the germline ends. The CDR3 is 13 residues long. The CDR3 nucleotides are TGTGCCAGCAGCCCGGCTGGTGAAAATGAGCAGTTCTTC. Protein sequence: CASSPAGENEQFF.

The chain is built from TRBV6-6 and TRBJ2-5, with D possibly matching TRBD2 (5 bases). The V end was cut by 4 bases, the J end by 1 base, with 13 bases between. This CDR3 has 15 residues. Germline lookup yields CDR1 MNHNY and CDR2 SVGAGI (reference sequence). The CDR3 loop is CASSFLQGLQETQYF. The CDR3 DNA reads TGTGCCAGCAGTTTCTTACAAGGACTCCAAGAGACCCAGTACTTC.

The chain joins TRBV7-9 to TRBJ2-1, with 12 bases that match TRBD2. Germline lookup yields CDR1 SEHNR and CDR2 FQNEAQ (reference sequence). This CDR3 spans 15 amino acids. V trimming: 3 bases; J trimming: 8 bases; junction bases outside the gene matches: 5. This CDR3 reads CASSFWLAGGDEQFF. The CDR3 nucleotides read TGTGCCAGCAGCTTCTGGCTAGCGGGAGGGGATGAGCAGTTCTTC.

This clone came up once. V and J are TRBV5-1 and TRBJ2-7; the D is unclear. The CDR3 is made up of 14 amino acids. The germline gives CDR1 SGHRS, CDR2 YFSETQ. Trimming took off 0 bases at V and 0 bases at J, with 7 bases between the two ends. CDR3 region: CASSLDSFSYEQYF. CDR3 DNA sequence: TGCGCCAGCAGCTTGGACAGTTTCTCCTACGAGCAGTACTTC.

The chain links TRBV11-3 to TRBJ2-1; D not resolved. V was cut by 5 bases and J by 13 bases, with 15 bases left in between. Germline CDR1 and CDR2: SGHNT and YENEEA. This CDR3 spans 12 amino acids. The CDR3 nucleotides read TGTGCCAGCAGCCACTCGGGTGGGCCCCAGTTCTTC. Its protein is CASSHSGGPQFF.

The gene calls are TRBV7-2 and TRBJ1-2; D not certain. CDR1 and CDR2 (germline): SGHTA, FQGNSA. Trimming left V 5 bases short and J 8 bases short, with 12 bases between. The CDR3 length is 12 residues. The CDR3 spells CASSLDWGGYTF. The CDR3 region has the DNA TGTGCCAGCAGCCTAGACTGGGGAGGCTACACCTTC.

The CDR3 here is CASSLGSSNRETQYF. The CDR3 coding sequence is TGCGCCAGCAGCTTGGGCTCATCGAACCGAGAGACCCAGTACTTC. J is TRBJ2-5 and V is TRBV5-1, with D unclear. Deletions cut 0 bases from V and 4 bases from J, with 13 bases between. This CDR3 spans 15 amino acids. Germline assignment: CDR1 SGHRS and CDR2 YFSETQ.

In DNA form, the CDR3 reads TGTGCCAGTAGTATTGCAGGGTATAGCAATCAGCCCCAGCATTTT. Translation gives CASSIAGYSNQPQHF. The chain links TRBV19 to TRBJ1-5, with D perhaps matching TRBD1 (5 bases). Germline V gives CDR1 LNHDA, CDR2 SQIVND (reference sequence). V lost 3 bases, J lost 0 bases, and 9 bases lay in between. CDR3 size: 15 residues.

The chain joins TRBV5-8 to TRBJ2-3, with a tentative D call TRBD1 (6 bases). The CDR3 loop spans 15 amino acids. V was shortened by 4 bases and J by 4 bases, with 16 bases between the two germline ends. Per the germline V gene, CDR1 is SGHTS and CDR2 is YDEGEE. The CDR3 sequence is CASSPRGWVSDTQYF. CDR3 coding DNA: TGTGCCAGCAGCCCCAGGGGTTGGGTCTCAGATACGCAGTATTTT.

V is TRBV5-5 and J is TRBJ1-2, with D possibly being TRBD1 (5 bases). With 3 bases removed from V and 3 bases from J, the gap between germline ends came to 9 bases. Germline CDR1 is SGHKS and CDR2 is YYEKEE (reference sequence). The CDR3 covers 13 residues. The CDR3 spells CASSSGGHYGYTF. In nucleotides, the CDR3 is TGTGCCAGCAGCTCGGGGGGACACTATGGCTACACCTTC.

The rearrangement uses TRBV27 and TRBJ1-1; 9 bases fit TRBD1. The germline V gene has CDR1 MNHEY and CDR2 SMNVEV (reference sequence). This CDR3 has 14 residues. Trimming cost V 4 bases and J 1 base; bases outside gene matches: 1. The CDR3 DNA reads as TGTGCCAGCAGTTCGGGACAGGGGAACACTGAAGCTTTCTTT. It encodes CASSSGQGNTEAFF.

The chain combines TRBV19 with TRBJ1-2; the D is unclear. In germline, CDR1 is LNHDA, CDR2 SQIVND (reference sequence). The CDR3 sequence is 14 residues long. Trimming left V 1 base short and J 4 bases short, with 10 bases between. The CDR3 region is CASSIVGDRYGYTF. CDR3 DNA: TGTGCCAGTAGTATAGTGGGCGACCGCTATGGCTACACCTTC.